A selection of T cell receptor beta chains follows, all from one sample in a study of shared clonotypes between healthy human individuals. Data came from immunoSEQ multiplex PCR; TCRdb stores just in-frame clones and leaves some out. This repertoire shows 2 million to 2.5 million clones, just under 95% found once; its top ten account for around 0.35%. Sequenced sample: naive CD4+ T cells from PBMCs. The receptors were sampled from a man aged 18 to 30 in good health. Some clones in this sample may be carry-over from other donors' samples. Each CDR3 is given with its conserved first and last residue. The order of the fields is V gene, D gene, clone size, J gene, CDR3 protein, CDR3 DNA. A D gene is named only where the DNA matches it firmly. Size tells how often a clone was seen (once, few, many) or the class of an expanded clone, and some rows leave it out.

v_call: TRBV15
d_call: -
clone_size: -
j_call: TRBJ2-5
cdr3_aa: CATSRDIGTQYF
cdr3_nt: TGTGCCACCAGCAGAGATATCGGGACCCAGTACTTC

v_call: TRBV28
d_call: -
clone_size: -
j_call: TRBJ1-1
cdr3_aa: CASSLVRANTEAFF
cdr3_nt: TGTGCCAGCAGTTTAGTCAGGGCGAATACTGAAGCTTTCTTT

v_call: TRBV5-6
d_call: -
clone_size: -
j_call: TRBJ1-5
cdr3_aa: CASSLRTVSNQPQHF
cdr3_nt: TGTGCCAGCAGCTTGCGGACAGTTAGCAATCAGCCCCAGCATTTT

v_call: TRBV5-1
d_call: TRBD1
clone_size: -
j_call: TRBJ1-1
cdr3_aa: CASRVGQLEAFF
cdr3_nt: TGCGCCAGCAGAGTGGGACAGCTTGAAGCTTTCTTT

v_call: TRBV5-1
d_call: -
clone_size: once
j_call: TRBJ2-1
cdr3_aa: CASSFVGGLSYNEQFF
cdr3_nt: TGCGCCAGCAGCTTTGTCGGGGGACTCTCCTACAATGAGCAGTTCTTC

v_call: TRBV9
d_call: TRBD1
clone_size: -
j_call: TRBJ2-2
cdr3_aa: CASSRQGRRAGELFF
cdr3_nt: TGTGCCAGCAGCAGACAGGGACGCCGGGCCGGGGAGCTGTTTTTT

v_call: TRBV5-1
d_call: -
clone_size: -
j_call: TRBJ1-1
cdr3_aa: CASSLGEVGTEAFF
cdr3_nt: TGCGCCAGCAGCTTAGGAGAGGTTGGCACTGAAGCTTTCTTT

v_call: TRBV5-4
d_call: TRBD1
clone_size: -
j_call: TRBJ2-4
cdr3_aa: CASSLIAPDRKNIQYF
cdr3_nt: TGTGCCAGCAGCTTGATTGCCCCGGACAGGAAAAACATTCAGTACTTC

v_call: TRBV15
d_call: -
clone_size: -
j_call: TRBJ2-1
cdr3_aa: CATSIRDLNNEQFF
cdr3_nt: TGTGCCACCAGCATCCGGGACCTGAACAATGAGCAGTTCTTC

v_call: TRBV28
d_call: -
clone_size: -
j_call: TRBJ2-7
cdr3_aa: CASSPRRRGTSYEQYF
cdr3_nt: TGTGCCAGCAGTCCCAGACGCAGGGGCACCTCCTACGAGCAGTACTTC

v_call: TRBV5-4
d_call: -
clone_size: -
j_call: TRBJ2-1
cdr3_aa: CASSPGTGSSYNEQFF
cdr3_nt: TGTGCCAGCAGCCCGGGAACAGGGAGCTCCTACAATGAGCAGTTCTTC

v_call: TRBV28
d_call: -
clone_size: -
j_call: TRBJ2-7
cdr3_aa: CASSSYTSGEFPYEQYF
cdr3_nt: TGTGCCAGCAGTTCCTATACTTCTGGGGAATTCCCCTACGAGCAGTACTTC

v_call: TRBV6-6
d_call: TRBD1
clone_size: -
j_call: TRBJ1-5
cdr3_aa: CASIPTGGGRNQPQHF
cdr3_nt: TGTGCCAGCATTCCGACAGGGGGCGGCCGTAATCAGCCCCAGCATTTT

v_call: TRBV7-2
d_call: -
clone_size: -
j_call: TRBJ2-7
cdr3_aa: CASSLGGGSLSYEQYF
cdr3_nt: TGTGCCAGCAGCTTAGGTGGGGGGAGTTTGTCCTACGAGCAGTACTTC

v_call: TRBV27
d_call: TRBD1
clone_size: -
j_call: TRBJ1-1
cdr3_aa: CASSFRTGGWTEAFF
cdr3_nt: TGTGCCAGCAGTTTCAGGACAGGGGGCTGGACTGAAGCTTTCTTT

v_call: TRBV30
d_call: -
clone_size: few
j_call: TRBJ2-1
cdr3_aa: CACSPGAYLRFF
cdr3_nt: TGTGCCTGCTCCCCCGGGGCCTACCTTCGGTTCTTC

v_call: TRBV4-2
d_call: -
clone_size: -
j_call: TRBJ2-7
cdr3_aa: CASSQDEGRGDYEQYF
cdr3_nt: TGTGCCAGCAGCCAAGACGAGGGCAGGGGGGACTACGAGCAGTACTTC

v_call: TRBV14
d_call: -
clone_size: -
j_call: TRBJ1-2
cdr3_aa: CASSQSLNRDYGYTF
cdr3_nt: TGTGCCAGCAGCCAATCCCTGAACAGGGACTATGGCTACACCTTC

v_call: TRBV5-1
d_call: -
clone_size: -
j_call: TRBJ2-5
cdr3_aa: CASSLVRGTETQYF
cdr3_nt: TGCGCCAGCAGCTTGGTTCGCGGCACAGAGACCCAGTACTTC

v_call: TRBV5-1
d_call: -
clone_size: -
j_call: TRBJ1-3
cdr3_aa: CASAPGPSAGNTIYF
cdr3_nt: TGCGCCAGCGCCCCGGGGCCCTCTGCTGGAAACACCATATATTTT

v_call: TRBV2
d_call: -
clone_size: -
j_call: TRBJ2-5
cdr3_aa: CASKPLGDPRTQYF
cdr3_nt: TGTGCCAGCAAACCGTTGGGGGACCCCCGGACCCAGTACTTC

v_call: TRBV4-2
d_call: -
clone_size: -
j_call: TRBJ1-2
cdr3_aa: CASSQGGETGIYGYTF
cdr3_nt: TGTGCCAGCAGCCAAGGTGGGGAGACGGGCATCTATGGCTACACCTTC

v_call: TRBV28
d_call: -
clone_size: once
j_call: TRBJ1-3
cdr3_aa: CASSLRGFGNTIYF
cdr3_nt: TGTGCCAGCAGTTTACGGGGCTTTGGAAACACCATATATTTT

v_call: TRBV5-1
d_call: -
clone_size: -
j_call: TRBJ2-1
cdr3_aa: CASSLSSGSYNEQFF
cdr3_nt: TGCGCCAGCAGCTTGAGCAGTGGCTCCTACAATGAGCAGTTCTTC

v_call: TRBV7-2
d_call: TRBD1
clone_size: -
j_call: TRBJ1-2
cdr3_aa: CASSLVATGVGYTF
cdr3_nt: TGTGCCAGCAGCTTAGTGGCGACAGGGGTTGGCTACACCTTC

v_call: TRBV19
d_call: TRBD1
clone_size: once
j_call: TRBJ2-7
cdr3_aa: CASSPTDRGRYEQYF
cdr3_nt: TGTGCCAGTAGCCCAACTGACAGGGGTCGCTACGAGCAGTACTTC

v_call: TRBV28
d_call: -
clone_size: -
j_call: TRBJ2-7
cdr3_aa: CASRKYEQYF
cdr3_nt: TGTGCCAGCAGGAAATACGAGCAGTACTTC

v_call: TRBV9
d_call: TRBD2
clone_size: -
j_call: TRBJ2-1
cdr3_aa: CASSAVAGEENEQFF
cdr3_nt: TGTGCCAGCAGCGCAGTAGCGGGAGAGGAGAATGAGCAGTTCTTC

v_call: TRBV28
d_call: -
clone_size: few
j_call: TRBJ1-1
cdr3_aa: CASSFRPPDTEAFF
cdr3_nt: TGTGCCAGCAGTTTTCGACCGCCGGACACTGAAGCTTTCTTT

v_call: TRBV10-1
d_call: -
clone_size: once
j_call: TRBJ1-5
cdr3_aa: CASSENGPQPQHF
cdr3_nt: TGCGCCAGCAGTGAGAACGGGCCTCAGCCCCAGCATTTT

v_call: TRBV20-1
d_call: -
clone_size: -
j_call: TRBJ2-3
cdr3_aa: CSALSGDTQYF
cdr3_nt: TGCAGTGCCCTTTCAGGAGATACGCAGTATTTT

v_call: TRBV5-1
d_call: TRBD1
clone_size: -
j_call: TRBJ1-1
cdr3_aa: CASLGQGGTEAFF
cdr3_nt: TGCGCCAGCCTCGGACAGGGAGGCACTGAAGCTTTCTTT

v_call: TRBV27
d_call: TRBD2
clone_size: -
j_call: TRBJ2-7
cdr3_aa: CASRRLAGDREQYF
cdr3_nt: TGTGCCAGCAGAAGACTAGCGGGAGACCGCGAGCAGTACTTC

v_call: TRBV5-6
d_call: -
clone_size: once
j_call: TRBJ2-7
cdr3_aa: CASSIRVYEQYF
cdr3_nt: TGTGCCAGCAGCATCAGGGTTTACGAGCAGTACTTC

v_call: TRBV30
d_call: -
clone_size: -
j_call: TRBJ1-1
cdr3_aa: CALSRAGAFF
cdr3_nt: TGTGCCCTGAGTCGGGCGGGTGCTTTCTTT

v_call: TRBV30
d_call: -
clone_size: -
j_call: TRBJ2-1
cdr3_aa: CAWSRAASYNEQFF
cdr3_nt: TGTGCCTGGAGTCGGGCGGCCTCCTACAATGAGCAGTTCTTC

v_call: TRBV19
d_call: TRBD1
clone_size: -
j_call: TRBJ2-7
cdr3_aa: CASSITGGYEQYF
cdr3_nt: TGTGCCAGTAGTATTACAGGGGGCTACGAGCAGTACTTC

v_call: TRBV7-9
d_call: TRBD1
clone_size: -
j_call: TRBJ1-1
cdr3_aa: CASSSPGGGSTEAFF
cdr3_nt: TGTGCCAGCAGCTCACCAGGGGGCGGGAGCACTGAAGCTTTCTTT

v_call: TRBV6-5
d_call: -
clone_size: -
j_call: TRBJ2-3
cdr3_aa: CASSYGRSTDTQYF
cdr3_nt: TGTGCCAGCAGTTACGGTCGGAGCACAGATACGCAGTATTTT

v_call: TRBV28
d_call: -
clone_size: -
j_call: TRBJ1-4
cdr3_aa: CASSLLAGTFEKLFF
cdr3_nt: TGTGCCAGCAGTTTACTGGCAGGGACCTTTGAAAAACTGTTTTTT

v_call: TRBV15
d_call: -
clone_size: -
j_call: TRBJ1-3
cdr3_aa: CATSRDVRTVGNTIYF
cdr3_nt: TGTGCCACCAGCAGAGATGTAAGGACAGTCGGAAACACCATATATTTT

v_call: TRBV5-1
d_call: -
clone_size: -
j_call: TRBJ2-5
cdr3_aa: CASSLGAVGETQYF
cdr3_nt: TGCGCCAGCAGCTTGGGAGCGGTCGGGGAGACCCAGTACTTC

v_call: TRBV4-1
d_call: -
clone_size: -
j_call: TRBJ2-7
cdr3_aa: CASSQAGAGRIREQYF
cdr3_nt: TGCGCCAGCAGCCAAGCCGGGGCGGGTAGAATCCGCGAGCAGTACTTC

v_call: TRBV19
d_call: TRBD1
clone_size: -
j_call: TRBJ1-4
cdr3_aa: CASSLTQGASNEKLFF
cdr3_nt: TGTGCCAGTAGCTTGACCCAGGGGGCGAGTAATGAAAAACTGTTTTTT

v_call: TRBV18
d_call: -
clone_size: -
j_call: TRBJ1-1
cdr3_aa: CASSPGRYGTEAFF
cdr3_nt: TGTGCCAGCTCACCGGGCAGGTACGGCACTGAAGCTTTCTTT

v_call: TRBV7-3
d_call: -
clone_size: -
j_call: TRBJ2-3
cdr3_aa: CASSRTVSTDTQYF
cdr3_nt: TGTGCCAGCAGCCGGACTGTTAGCACAGATACGCAGTATTTT

v_call: TRBV15
d_call: TRBD2
clone_size: -
j_call: TRBJ2-1
cdr3_aa: CATSRGPALAGGRSNEQFF
cdr3_nt: TGTGCCACCAGCAGAGGGCCCGCCCTAGCGGGAGGTCGGAGCAATGAGCAGTTCTTC

v_call: TRBV30
d_call: -
clone_size: -
j_call: TRBJ1-1
cdr3_aa: CAWRGQYTEAFF
cdr3_nt: TGTGCCTGGAGAGGCCAGTACACTGAAGCTTTCTTT

v_call: TRBV9
d_call: -
clone_size: -
j_call: TRBJ2-4
cdr3_aa: CASSAEPGSSAMMDIQYF
cdr3_nt: TGTGCCAGCAGCGCAGAACCGGGATCTAGCGCGATGATGGACATTCAGTACTTC

v_call: TRBV7-2
d_call: -
clone_size: -
j_call: TRBJ2-4
cdr3_aa: CASSLGAVNIQYF
cdr3_nt: TGTGCCAGCAGCTTAGGTGCGGTTAACATTCAGTACTTC

v_call: TRBV7-8
d_call: -
clone_size: -
j_call: TRBJ2-4
cdr3_aa: CASSLAGEGNIQYF
cdr3_nt: TGTGCCAGCAGCTTGGCAGGGGAGGGAAACATTCAGTACTTC

v_call: TRBV28
d_call: -
clone_size: -
j_call: TRBJ1-1
cdr3_aa: CASILVGQGAVWNTEAFF
cdr3_nt: -